This T cell receptor (beta chain) was sequenced for a study of long-term antiretroviral therapy in people with HIV (dated by TCRdb to between 2020 and 2023). A note on the overall study: The earliest samples were collected approximately a decade before the 2015 WHO recommendation for immediate ART, a period when ART was typically delayed until CD4 counts fell. A retrospective serial study tested whether changes in peripheral blood TRB repertoire composition and diversity were associated with ART initiation and durable HIV suppression. The cohort contributed about 200 cryopreserved PBMC samples from around 30 adults with confirmed HIV infection, collected serially over a mean of about 6 years (range 1-12). Among the 30 or so participants with HIV, more than ten were female. No cross-contamination during QIAcube processing turned up in test extractions that ran a monoclonal T-cell line alongside more than 30 polyclonal samples.

In regard to this clone: It has no known antigen specificity. Base qualities were left out, and no much larger clone turns up one base away.

General study outcomes and caveats: Expanded TRB clones identified before ART initiation dominated the repertoire across all time points, though the dominance fluctuated and decreased in many PLHIV after ART. Owing to limited PBMC availability, only the TCR beta chain was sequenced, without alpha chain pairing. The samples span the years 2004 to 2017, and the ART regimens used may be less effective than current regimens. Because pre-ART samples had limited cell numbers, unsorted PBMC were profiled rather than sorted CD4+ and CD8+ T cells. No data were available on ART adherence, viral resistance or therapy changes, limiting inferences about post-ART repertoire changes. Starting ART was linked to a significant rise in TRB diversity, yet even after long-term ART the diversity remained significantly lower than in transplant donor controls. HIV repertoires had narrower CDR3 length ranges than controls, and the network structure suggested an antigen-experienced repertoire that shifted only slightly toward naive after ART.

The immunoSEQ hsTCRB v3.0 assay was used at survey level resolution to sequence the TRB variable region. The targeted TRB sequencing depth was about 40,000-55,000 T-cell genomes per sample. TRB libraries were pooled and sequenced on an Illumina MiSeq using a v3 150-cycle kit. In the original analysis: Analysis of repertoires was carried out in R inside a reproducible Nextflow workflow spanning QC, data transformation and analysis. LymphoSeq2, an R package for AIRR-Seq data exploration, was used to implement custom analyses. A handful of samples that produced fewer than 5000 total TRB sequences were removed, so some 180 HIV repertoires were analyzed. Among the roughly 190 retained HIV repertoires, 55 to 60 were collected before ART initiation and 129 after ART initiation. Repertoires were downsampled to 5000 TRB nucleotide sequences, with summary statistics averaged over 100 downsampling iterations. The analysis kept only TRB sequences whose CDR3 regions were at least seven amino acids long. Diversity was assessed using a clonality score derived from Shannon entropy and using the Gini coefficient. In the repertoire networks, any two of the top 5000 CDR3 amino acid sequences were linked whenever the two sequences differed by an edit distance of one. GLIPH2 predicted antigen specificity groups and MHC restriction for TRB CDR3 amino acid sequences. To flag known associations with CMV, EBV, HIV or tissue antigens, CDR3 amino acid sequences were compared against VDJdb and McPAS-TCR. Pre-ART, post-ART and control groups were compared with Wilcoxon signed-rank tests and Holm-Bonferroni correction. TCRdb's version of the immuneACCESS table is confined to in-frame rearrangements and falls short of the full clone set. An unresolved V gene accounts for under half of the shortfall where checked; the remainder is of unknown origin. Clonal size and the V and J genes are those of that table, whereas D and trimming came from the DNA. This sample comprises tens of thousands of clones, about 80% of them detected only once. The top ten constitute approximately 7% of the sample.

Inclusive of the bounding cysteine and phenylalanine, the CDR3 is 14 residues long. Just the 42-base CDR3 DNA is kept, in frame starting at base 1. CDR1 and CDR2 (SNHLY, FYNNEI) derive from the germline V gene. Cut back by 6 bases and 5 bases, the V and J ends lie 16 bases apart. Participants were included only if at least one PBMC sample before ART initiation and at least two post-ART samples were available. All participants with HIV were treated in the United States of America. Before DNA extraction, cryopreserved samples of roughly 1-10 million PBMC were thawed and washed. At the time of the earliest PBMC sample, participants with HIV were aged between roughly 20 and 55 years. Per participant, PBMC samples came from 1-4 timepoints prior to ART initiation and 2-8 timepoints following ART initiation, for a median of 7 samples. Serial HIV viral load, CD4+ T-cell count, ART history and demographic data were obtained for every participant. A Qiagen kit on a QIAcube was used to extract genomic DNA from unsorted PBMC, with samples processed in batches of 12.

Specimen: unsorted PBMCs, collected 0.3 years after starting antiretroviral therapy. The chain joins TRBV2 to TRBJ1-1; no D segment can be confidently identified. The clonotype comes from a man aged 35-49 years with HIV. The DNA sequence is as follows: TGTGCCAGCAGCCCCCTTCATGTGGGAACTGAAGCTTTCTTT. This gives the protein CASSPLHVGTEAFF.